The sequence of this TCR beta chain was determined in a study of CD8 T cells in ankylosing spondylitis. In TCRdb, the 5' RACE reads were re-called with MiXCR into one record per CDR3 protein. Among about 36,000 distinct CDR3 sequences, roughly 13% were seen once, and the ten largest hold around 33%. The clonotype comes from a male donor with ankylosing spondylitis. Input material: synovial fluid, either unsorted or a sorted T cell fraction (not recorded which).

In DNA form, the CDR3 reads TGCGCCAGCACCCCCGATCTCTCTGGGGCCAACGTCCTGACTTTC. Translating it yields CASTPDLSGANVLTF. The chain employs TRBV5-1 and TRBJ2-6; D is unclear. CDR1 and CDR2 (germline): SGHRS, YFSETQ. Trimming took 6 bases from V and 0 from J, leaving 10 bases between them. This CDR3 comprises 15 residues.